The rows below give T cell receptor beta chains drawn from one sample of a study of immune heterogeneity within non-small cell lung tumors. TCRdb re-called the multiplex PCR reads with MiXCR, one entry per CDR3 protein. Altogether about 21,000 distinct CDR3 sequences are present, 28% being singletons, with the ten largest covering around 4%. The sample consisted of lung tumor tissue. Every receptor here comes from a man in his forties with non-small cell lung cancer. Both conserved end residues are part of each CDR3. Each record gives: D gene, V gene, J gene, CDR3 protein. A D gene is named only where the DNA matches it firmly.

d_call: -; v_call: TRBV12-3/TRBV12-4; j_call: TRBJ1-6; cdr3_aa: CASSLYNSPLHF
d_call: -; v_call: TRBV19; j_call: TRBJ1-6; cdr3_aa: CASKHRSSYNSPLHF
d_call: TRBD1; v_call: TRBV12-3/TRBV12-4; j_call: TRBJ1-6; cdr3_aa: CASSRQGDSPLHF
d_call: -; v_call: TRBV2; j_call: TRBJ1-2; cdr3_aa: CASSVEIVDPNYGYTF
d_call: -; v_call: TRBV7-9; j_call: TRBJ1-6; cdr3_aa: CASSLGDFLSENSPLHF
d_call: -; v_call: TRBV5-5; j_call: TRBJ2-1; cdr3_aa: CASSWGPGNEQFF
d_call: -; v_call: TRBV15; j_call: TRBJ1-1; cdr3_aa: CATSRDRPGNTEAFF
d_call: -; v_call: TRBV5-1; j_call: TRBJ2-1; cdr3_aa: CASSPGQVDYNEQFF
d_call: TRBD2; v_call: TRBV7-2; j_call: TRBJ2-1; cdr3_aa: CASSSPRVGRGGGEQFF
d_call: TRBD1; v_call: TRBV5-5; j_call: TRBJ1-2; cdr3_aa: CASSLAPGQAAADGYTF
d_call: TRBD1; v_call: TRBV18; j_call: TRBJ1-3; cdr3_aa: CASSRTGDGNTIYF
d_call: TRBD2; v_call: TRBV3-1; j_call: TRBJ2-2; cdr3_aa: CASSQASVAGNDGELFF
d_call: TRBD2; v_call: TRBV6-1; j_call: TRBJ2-1; cdr3_aa: CASARGGGLIVEQFF
d_call: -; v_call: TRBV4-2; j_call: TRBJ1-1; cdr3_aa: CASTPGTTSRGNTEAFF
d_call: TRBD2; v_call: TRBV13; j_call: TRBJ2-3; cdr3_aa: CASSPPRERDSTDTQYF
d_call: -; v_call: TRBV25-1; j_call: TRBJ2-1; cdr3_aa: CSSSDAAAGHSYNEQFF
d_call: -; v_call: TRBV7-6; j_call: TRBJ2-1; cdr3_aa: CASSLAYRSATLYNEQFF
d_call: -; v_call: TRBV10-2; j_call: TRBJ1-4; cdr3_aa: CASSESARGKLFF
d_call: -; v_call: TRBV12-3/TRBV12-4; j_call: TRBJ1-4; cdr3_aa: CAVRDTSNEKLFF
d_call: TRBD2; v_call: TRBV10-3; j_call: TRBJ2-7; cdr3_aa: CAVLAGNSYEQYF
d_call: TRBD2; v_call: TRBV5-1; j_call: TRBJ2-7; cdr3_aa: CASSYSSGRADEQYF
d_call: TRBD2; v_call: TRBV28; j_call: TRBJ2-4; cdr3_aa: CASSLTSGSHIQYF
d_call: -; v_call: TRBV5-1; j_call: TRBJ2-1; cdr3_aa: CASSSDGGGGREQFF
d_call: -; v_call: TRBV12-3/TRBV12-4; j_call: TRBJ1-5; cdr3_aa: CASSFSSSNQPQHF
d_call: -; v_call: TRBV24-1; j_call: TRBJ2-7; cdr3_aa: CATSDGGPPYEQYF
d_call: TRBD2; v_call: TRBV6-2/TRBV6-3; j_call: TRBJ2-1; cdr3_aa: CASSYLLAGYNEQFF
d_call: -; v_call: TRBV13; j_call: TRBJ1-6; cdr3_aa: CASSTFDITNSPLHF
d_call: -; v_call: TRBV20-1; j_call: TRBJ2-3; cdr3_aa: CSGMEQPSTDTQYF
d_call: -; v_call: TRBV7-3; j_call: TRBJ2-3; cdr3_aa: CASNGLNRYAVF
d_call: TRBD1; v_call: TRBV2; j_call: TRBJ2-5; cdr3_aa: CASSEGQEGETQYF
d_call: TRBD1; v_call: TRBV10-3; j_call: TRBJ2-5; cdr3_aa: CATKMGQGKETQYF
d_call: -; v_call: TRBV7-2; j_call: TRBJ1-1; cdr3_aa: CASSLLGSGDAFF
d_call: -; v_call: TRBV12-3/TRBV12-4; j_call: TRBJ2-1; cdr3_aa: CASSSGEDNEQFF